This is a list of T cell receptor beta chains from one sample in a study of Graves' ophthalmopathy and Graves' hyperthyroidism. TCRdb fed the multiplex PCR reads into MiXCR, producing one record per CDR3 protein. The top ten hold around 45% of the sample, which has some 15,000 distinct CDR3 sequences, approximately 51% seen once. Sequences were obtained from peripheral blood. All receptors derive from a woman aged 25 to 39 with Graves' ophthalmopathy. CDR3s include the opening cysteine and the closing phenylalanine or tryptophan. The D gene is left open where the match is weak. Size is stated for part of the rows, as once, few or many counts, or as a class when the clone is expanded.

CASSLLQGSVLFF,TGCGCCAGCAGCTTGCTTCAGGGATCAGTGCTGTTTTTT,few,TRBJ1-4,TRBV5-1,NA
CSAPSGPLNEQFF,TGCAGTGCTCCTAGCGGGCCCCTCAATGAGCAGTTCTTC,NA,TRBJ2-1,TRBV20-1,TRBD2
CASSLPLRDEQYF,TGTGCCAGCAGCCTTCCCCTGCGAGACGAGCAGTACTTC,NA,TRBJ2-7,TRBV28,NA
CASSTDRGSYEQYF,TGTGCCAGTAGTACGGACAGGGGGTCCTACGAGCAGTACTTC,NA,TRBJ2-7,TRBV19,TRBD1
CASSLLGPTDTQYF,TGTGCCAGCAGCTTACTAGGGCCCACAGATACGCAGTATTTT,few,TRBJ2-3,TRBV7-8,NA
CSARDKRQPYGYTF,TGCAGTGCTAGAGATAAGAGACAACCGTATGGCTACACCTTC,NA,TRBJ1-2,TRBV20-1,NA
CASSLRDNEQFF,TGTGCCAGCAGCTTAAGAGACAATGAGCAGTTCTTC,medium-sized,TRBJ2-1,TRBV11-3,NA
CASSPRAGVQETQYF,TGTGCCAGCTCACCTCGGGCGGGAGTTCAAGAGACCCAGTACTTC,many,TRBJ2-5,TRBV18,TRBD2
CASSESRGEWAYEQYF,TGTGCCAGCAGTGAATCTCGGGGGGAGTGGGCCTACGAGCAGTACTTC,NA,TRBJ2-7,TRBV25-1,TRBD2
CASSLLGGTYEQYF,TGCGCCAGCAGCTTGTTAGGGGGCACCTACGAGCAGTACTTC,NA,TRBJ2-7,TRBV5-1,TRBD1
CASSLAGETTEAFF,TGTGCCAGCAGCTTAGCGGGAGAGACCACTGAAGCTTTCTTT,NA,TRBJ1-1,TRBV7-9,NA
CASSSSRETPLHF,TGTGCCAGCAGTTCCTCCAGGGAGACACCCCTCCACTTT,NA,TRBJ1-6,TRBV6-1,NA
CASSEVGSPNYGYTF,TGTGCCAGCAGTGAAGTGGGGTCCCCCAACTATGGCTACACCTTC,few,TRBJ1-2,TRBV2,NA
CASSLQGVEQFF,TGTGCCAGCAGCTTACAGGGTGTAGAGCAGTTCTTC,few,TRBJ2-1,TRBV5-5,NA
CASSPGDPGQPQHF,TGTGCCAGCAGTCCAGGGGACCCCGGGCAGCCCCAGCATTTT,many,TRBJ1-5,TRBV6-6,NA
CASINAAKQYF,TGTGCCAGCATCAATGCGGCGAAGCAGTACTTC,NA,TRBJ2-7,TRBV28,NA
CASSLGLAYEQYF,TGTGCCAGCAGCTTAGGACTAGCATACGAGCAGTACTTC,NA,TRBJ2-7,TRBV7-2,TRBD2
CSVGLSGGTEAFF,TGCAGCGTGGGTTTAAGCGGCGGGACTGAAGCTTTCTTT,many,TRBJ1-1,TRBV29-1,NA
CSAWVEDTQYF,TGCAGTGCTTGGGTTGAAGATACGCAGTATTTT,few,TRBJ2-3,TRBV20-1,NA
CSARDSGTGLYEQYF,TGCAGTGCTAGAGATAGCGGGACAGGGCTATACGAGCAGTACTTC,NA,TRBJ2-7,TRBV20-1,NA
CASSPTQYF,TGTGCCAGCAGTCCTACCCAGTACTTC,NA,TRBJ2-5,TRBV12-3/TRBV12-4,NA
CASSPTRQNEQYF,TGTGCCAGCAGCCCAACCCGACAGAACGAGCAGTACTTC,few,TRBJ2-7,TRBV7-9,NA
CASEGRGETQYF,TGTGCCAGCGAGGGCAGGGGAGAGACCCAGTACTTC,medium-sized,TRBJ2-5,TRBV2,NA
CATGRNRWYEQYF,TGTGCCACCGGTAGGAACAGGTGGTACGAGCAGTACTTC,NA,TRBJ2-7,TRBV12-3/TRBV12-4,NA
CASSPKAGGVLAQYF,TGTGCCAGCAGCCCCAAAGCGGGAGGGGTTTTGGCGCAGTATTTT,few,TRBJ2-3,TRBV7-3,TRBD2
CASSDSIGTGELFF,TGTGCCAGCAGCGACAGCATCGGCACCGGAGAGCTGTTTTTT,NA,TRBJ2-2,TRBV2,NA
CASSQASGRAHEQFF,TGTGCCAGCAGCCAAGCTAGCGGGAGGGCCCATGAGCAGTTCTTC,NA,TRBJ2-1,TRBV14,TRBD2
CASSASGRAYNEQFF,TGTGCCAGCAGCGCGAGCGGGAGGGCCTACAATGAGCAGTTCTTC,NA,TRBJ2-1,TRBV9,TRBD2
CASRYGTGGNEQFF,TGTGCCAGCAGGTACGGGACAGGGGGGAATGAGCAGTTCTTC,NA,TRBJ2-1,TRBV12-3/TRBV12-4,TRBD1